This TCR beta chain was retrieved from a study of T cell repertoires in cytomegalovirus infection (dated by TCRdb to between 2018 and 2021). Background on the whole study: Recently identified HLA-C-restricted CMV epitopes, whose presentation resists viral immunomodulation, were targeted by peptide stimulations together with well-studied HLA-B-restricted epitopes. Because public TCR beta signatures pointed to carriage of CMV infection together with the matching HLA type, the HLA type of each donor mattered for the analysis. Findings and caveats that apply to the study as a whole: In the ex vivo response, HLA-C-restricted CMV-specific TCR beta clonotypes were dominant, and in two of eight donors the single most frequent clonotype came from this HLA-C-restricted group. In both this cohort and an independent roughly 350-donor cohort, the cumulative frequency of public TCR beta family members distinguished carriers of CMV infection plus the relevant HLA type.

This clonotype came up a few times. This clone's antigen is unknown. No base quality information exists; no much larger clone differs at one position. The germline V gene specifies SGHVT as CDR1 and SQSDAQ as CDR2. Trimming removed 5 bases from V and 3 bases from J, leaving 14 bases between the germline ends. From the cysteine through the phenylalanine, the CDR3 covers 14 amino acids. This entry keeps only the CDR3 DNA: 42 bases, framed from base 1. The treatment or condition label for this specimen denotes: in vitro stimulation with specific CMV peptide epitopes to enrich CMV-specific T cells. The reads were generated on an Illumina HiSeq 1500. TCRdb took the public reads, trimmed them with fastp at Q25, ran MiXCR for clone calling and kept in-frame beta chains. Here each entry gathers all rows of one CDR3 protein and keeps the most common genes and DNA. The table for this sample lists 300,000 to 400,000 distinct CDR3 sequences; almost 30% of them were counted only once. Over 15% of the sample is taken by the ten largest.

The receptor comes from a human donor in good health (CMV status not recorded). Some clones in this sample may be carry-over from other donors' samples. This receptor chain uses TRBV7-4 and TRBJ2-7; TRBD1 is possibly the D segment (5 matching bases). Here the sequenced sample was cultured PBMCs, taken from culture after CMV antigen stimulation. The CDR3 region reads CASSPRVYFYEQYF. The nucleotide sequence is TGTGCCAGCAGCCCCAGGGTCTACTTCTACGAGCAGTACTTC.